This TCR beta chain was identified in a study of blood T cell repertoires in COVID-19. Study-wide background: The analysed material was cDNA or gDNA that came from T cells, B-cell-depleted T cells, or PBMCs.

J gave up 4 bases and V 7 bases, and 6 bases lay outside the gene matches. The CDR3 spans 14 residues. Germline V lookup: CDR1 LNHDA, CDR2 SQIVND (reference sequence). As handled by the study authors: The assay estimated nucleated cells by amplifying reference gene primers. TCRdb's copy holds only in-frame clones and misses some; the assay was immunoSEQ multiplex PCR. That table gives V, J and clone size, and the DNA gave D and trimming. The repertoire holds approximately 360,000 clones, 89% seen once, with approximately 1.2% in the top ten. The sample holds one count of this clone. The V call is TRBV19, the J call TRBJ1-1; 10 bases map to TRBD1. Source material: peripheral blood. This TCR came from a man between 40 and 49 years old with acute or convalescent COVID-19. For the CDR3, the DNA is TGTGCCAGTACCCCGACAGGGGGCAGCACTGAAGCTTTCTTT. Translation gives CASTPTGGSTEAFF.